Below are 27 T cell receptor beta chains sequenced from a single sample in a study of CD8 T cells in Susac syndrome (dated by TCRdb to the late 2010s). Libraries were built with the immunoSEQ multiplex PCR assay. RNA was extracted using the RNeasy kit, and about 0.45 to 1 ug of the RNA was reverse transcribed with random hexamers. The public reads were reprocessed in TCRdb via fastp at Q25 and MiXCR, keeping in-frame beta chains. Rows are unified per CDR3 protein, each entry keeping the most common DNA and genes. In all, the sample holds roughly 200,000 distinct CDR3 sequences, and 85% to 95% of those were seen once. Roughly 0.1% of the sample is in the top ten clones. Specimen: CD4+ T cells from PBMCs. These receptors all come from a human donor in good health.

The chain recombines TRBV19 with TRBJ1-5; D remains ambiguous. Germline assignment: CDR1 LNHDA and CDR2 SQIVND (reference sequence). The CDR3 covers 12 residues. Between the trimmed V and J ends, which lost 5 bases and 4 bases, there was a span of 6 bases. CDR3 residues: CASSFTNQPQHF. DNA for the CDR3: TGTGCCAGTAGTTTTACTAATCAGCCCCAGCATTTT.

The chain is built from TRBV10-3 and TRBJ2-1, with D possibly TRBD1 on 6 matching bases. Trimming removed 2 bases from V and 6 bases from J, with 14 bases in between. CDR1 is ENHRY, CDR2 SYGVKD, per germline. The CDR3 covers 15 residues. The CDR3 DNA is TGTGCCATCAGTGAGACAGGGTTAGGTGGCAATGAGCAGTTCTTC. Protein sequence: CAISETGLGGNEQFF.

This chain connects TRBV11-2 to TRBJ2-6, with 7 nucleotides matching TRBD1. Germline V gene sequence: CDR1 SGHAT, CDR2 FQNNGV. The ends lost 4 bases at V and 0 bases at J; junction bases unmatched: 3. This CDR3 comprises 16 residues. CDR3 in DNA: TGTGCCAGCAGCTCTTACAGGGGCTCTGGGGCCAACGTCCTGACTTTC. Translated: CASSSYRGSGANVLTF.

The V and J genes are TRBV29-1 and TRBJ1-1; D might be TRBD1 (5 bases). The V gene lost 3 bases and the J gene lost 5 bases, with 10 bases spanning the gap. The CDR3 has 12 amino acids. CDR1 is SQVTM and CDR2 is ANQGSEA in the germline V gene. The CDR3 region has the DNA TGCAGCGTTGATAGGGCAGGGACTGAAGCTTTCTTT. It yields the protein CSVDRAGTEAFF.

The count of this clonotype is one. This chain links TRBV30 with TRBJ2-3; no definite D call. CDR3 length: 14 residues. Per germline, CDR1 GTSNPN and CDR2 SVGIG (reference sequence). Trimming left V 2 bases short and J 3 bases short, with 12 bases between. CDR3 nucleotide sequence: TGTGCCTGGAGTTCCCCCCGGCTAACAGATACGCAGTATTTT. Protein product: CAWSSPRLTDTQYF.

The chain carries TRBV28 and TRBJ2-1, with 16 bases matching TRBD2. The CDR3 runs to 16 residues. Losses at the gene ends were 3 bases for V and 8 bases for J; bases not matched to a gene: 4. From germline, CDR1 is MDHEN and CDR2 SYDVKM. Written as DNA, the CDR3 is TGTGCCAGCAGTTTCCACGGGACTAGCGGGAGGGATGAGCAGTTCTTC. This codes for CASSFHGTSGRDEQFF.

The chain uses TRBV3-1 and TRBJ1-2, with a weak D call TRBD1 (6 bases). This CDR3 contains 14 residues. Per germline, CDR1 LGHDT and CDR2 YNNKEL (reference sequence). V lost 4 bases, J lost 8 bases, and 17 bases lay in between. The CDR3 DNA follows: TGTGCCAGCAGCCCCACGAACAGGGCTCTCGGCTACACCTTC. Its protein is CASSPTNRALGYTF.

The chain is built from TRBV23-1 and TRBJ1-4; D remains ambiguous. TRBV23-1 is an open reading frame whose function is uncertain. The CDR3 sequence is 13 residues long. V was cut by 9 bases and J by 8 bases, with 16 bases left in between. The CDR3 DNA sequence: TGCGCCAGTATACAGCCGAACGAGGAAAAACTGTTTTTT. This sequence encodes CASIQPNEEKLFF.

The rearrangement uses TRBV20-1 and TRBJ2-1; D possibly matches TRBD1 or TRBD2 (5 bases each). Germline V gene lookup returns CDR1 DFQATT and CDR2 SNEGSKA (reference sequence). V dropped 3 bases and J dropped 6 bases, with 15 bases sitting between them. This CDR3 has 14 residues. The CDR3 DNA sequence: TGCAGTGCTAGTCCCCGGGGCCCGTCCAATGAGCAGTTCTTC. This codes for CSASPRGPSNEQFF.

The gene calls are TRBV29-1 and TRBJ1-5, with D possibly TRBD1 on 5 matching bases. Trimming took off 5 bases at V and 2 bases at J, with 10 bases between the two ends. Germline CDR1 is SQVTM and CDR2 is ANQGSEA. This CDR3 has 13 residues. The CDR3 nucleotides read TGCAGCGTTCGAGCCAGGGGCAATCAGCCCCAGCATTTT. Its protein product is CSVRARGNQPQHF.

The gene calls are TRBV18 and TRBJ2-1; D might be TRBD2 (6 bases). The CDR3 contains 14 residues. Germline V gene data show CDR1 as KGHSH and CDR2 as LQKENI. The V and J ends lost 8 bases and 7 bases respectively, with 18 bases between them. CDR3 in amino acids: CASQAGSGGNEQFF. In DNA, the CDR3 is TGTGCCAGCCAGGCGGGGAGCGGCGGGAATGAGCAGTTCTTC.

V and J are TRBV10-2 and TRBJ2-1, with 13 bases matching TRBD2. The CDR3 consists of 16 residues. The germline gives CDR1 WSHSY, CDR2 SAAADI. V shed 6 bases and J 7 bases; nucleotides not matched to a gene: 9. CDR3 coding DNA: TGCGCCAGCAGGGTTACCGGGACTAGCGGGGCTAATGAGCAGTTCTTC. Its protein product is CASRVTGTSGANEQFF.

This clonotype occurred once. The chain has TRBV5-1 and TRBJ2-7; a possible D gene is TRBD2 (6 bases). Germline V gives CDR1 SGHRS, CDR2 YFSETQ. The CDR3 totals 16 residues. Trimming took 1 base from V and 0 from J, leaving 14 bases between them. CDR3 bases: TGCGCCAGCAGCTTGCAAACTGGAGGGAGCTCCTACGAGCAGTACTTC. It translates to CASSLQTGGSSYEQYF.

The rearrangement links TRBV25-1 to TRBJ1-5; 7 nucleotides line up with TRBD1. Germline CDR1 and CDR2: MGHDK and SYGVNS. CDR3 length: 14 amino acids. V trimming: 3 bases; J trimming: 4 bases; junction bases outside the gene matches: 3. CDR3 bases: TGTGCCAGCAGTGACCGGGACAGAAATCAGCCCCAGCATTTT. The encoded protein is CASSDRDRNQPQHF.

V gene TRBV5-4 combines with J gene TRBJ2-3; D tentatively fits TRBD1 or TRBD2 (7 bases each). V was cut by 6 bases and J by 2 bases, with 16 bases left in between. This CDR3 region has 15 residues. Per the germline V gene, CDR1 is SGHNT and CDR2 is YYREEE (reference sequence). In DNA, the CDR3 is TGTGCCAGCACCGCAGGGGGGGGGTCCACAGATACGCAGTATTTT. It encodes CASTAGGGSTDTQYF.

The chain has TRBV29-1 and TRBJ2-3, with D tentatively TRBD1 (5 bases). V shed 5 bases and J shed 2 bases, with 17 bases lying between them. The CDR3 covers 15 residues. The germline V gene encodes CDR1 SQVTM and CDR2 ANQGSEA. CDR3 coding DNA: TGCAGCGTTTCTTCGCGACAGAGAGCCACAGATACGCAGTATTTT. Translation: CSVSSRQRATDTQYF.

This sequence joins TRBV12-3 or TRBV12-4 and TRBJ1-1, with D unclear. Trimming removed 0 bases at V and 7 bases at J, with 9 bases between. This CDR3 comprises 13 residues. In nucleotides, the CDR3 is TGTGCCAGCAGTTTAGCGGGTCTTCTTGAAGCTTTCTTT. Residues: CASSLAGLLEAFF.

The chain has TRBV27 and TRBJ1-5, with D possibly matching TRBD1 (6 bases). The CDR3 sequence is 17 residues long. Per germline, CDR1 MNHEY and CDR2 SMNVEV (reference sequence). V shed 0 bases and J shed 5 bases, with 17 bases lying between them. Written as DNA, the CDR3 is TGTGCCAGCAGTTTATCCCAGGGGTGGGAGCGGGATCAGCCCCAGCATTTT. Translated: CASSLSQGWERDQPQHF.

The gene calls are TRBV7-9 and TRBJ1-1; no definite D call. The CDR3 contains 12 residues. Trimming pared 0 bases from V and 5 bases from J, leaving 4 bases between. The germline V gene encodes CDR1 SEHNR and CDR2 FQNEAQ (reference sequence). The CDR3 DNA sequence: TGTGCCAGCAGCTTAGCGCAGACTGAAGCTTTCTTT. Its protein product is CASSLAQTEAFF. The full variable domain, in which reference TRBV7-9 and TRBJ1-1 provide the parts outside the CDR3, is DTGVSQNPRHKITKRGQNVTFRCDPISEHNRLYWYRQTLGQGPEFLTYFQNEAQLEKSRLLSDRFSAERPKGSFSTLEIQRTEQGDSAMYLCASSLAQTEAFFGQGTRLTVV.

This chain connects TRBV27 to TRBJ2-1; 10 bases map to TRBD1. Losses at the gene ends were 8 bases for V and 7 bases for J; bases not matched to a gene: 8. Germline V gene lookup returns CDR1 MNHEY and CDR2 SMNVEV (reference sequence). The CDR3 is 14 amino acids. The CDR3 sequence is CASYGGTGVNEQFF. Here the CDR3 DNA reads TGTGCCAGCTATGGGGGGACAGGGGTAAATGAGCAGTTCTTC.

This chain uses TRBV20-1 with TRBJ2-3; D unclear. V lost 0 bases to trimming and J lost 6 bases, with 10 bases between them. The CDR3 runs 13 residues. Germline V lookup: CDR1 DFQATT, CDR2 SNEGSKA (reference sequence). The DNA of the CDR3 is TGCAGTGCTAGAGATCCCCCACATGATACGCAGTATTTT. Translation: CSARDPPHDTQYF.

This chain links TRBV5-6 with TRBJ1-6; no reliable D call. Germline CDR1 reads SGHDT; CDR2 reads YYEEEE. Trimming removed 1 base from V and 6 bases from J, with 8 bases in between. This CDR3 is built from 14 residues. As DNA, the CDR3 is TGTGCCAGCAGCTTGAGGCCACCTAATTCACCCCTCCACTTT. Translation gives CASSLRPPNSPLHF.

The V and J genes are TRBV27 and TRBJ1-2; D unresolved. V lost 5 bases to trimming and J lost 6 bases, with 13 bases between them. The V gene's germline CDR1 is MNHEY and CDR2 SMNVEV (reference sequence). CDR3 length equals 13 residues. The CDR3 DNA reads TGTGCCAGCAGTCGTCTCGGGGTTCATGGCTACACCTTC. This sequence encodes CASSRLGVHGYTF.

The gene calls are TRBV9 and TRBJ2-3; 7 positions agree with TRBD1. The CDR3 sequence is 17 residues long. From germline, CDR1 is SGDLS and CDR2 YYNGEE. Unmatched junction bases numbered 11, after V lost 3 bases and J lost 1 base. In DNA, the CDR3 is TGTGCCAGCAGCGAGGGTCTGGAAGGGGGCCGCACAGATACGCAGTATTTT. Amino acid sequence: CASSEGLEGGRTDTQYF.

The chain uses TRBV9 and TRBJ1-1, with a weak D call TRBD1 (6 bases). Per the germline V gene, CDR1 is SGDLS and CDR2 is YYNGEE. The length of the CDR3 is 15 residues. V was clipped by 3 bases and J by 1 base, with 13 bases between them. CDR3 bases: TGTGCCAGCAGCGCCAGGACAGCAGCGAACACTGAAGCTTTCTTT. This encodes CASSARTAANTEAFF.

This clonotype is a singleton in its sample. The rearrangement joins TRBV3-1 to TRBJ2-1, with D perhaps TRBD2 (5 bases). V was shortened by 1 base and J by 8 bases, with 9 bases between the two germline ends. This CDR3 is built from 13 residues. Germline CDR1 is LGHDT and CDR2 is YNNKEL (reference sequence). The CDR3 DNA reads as TGTGCCAGCAGCCAAGTCGGAGGCGATGAGCAGTTCTTC. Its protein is CASSQVGGDEQFF.

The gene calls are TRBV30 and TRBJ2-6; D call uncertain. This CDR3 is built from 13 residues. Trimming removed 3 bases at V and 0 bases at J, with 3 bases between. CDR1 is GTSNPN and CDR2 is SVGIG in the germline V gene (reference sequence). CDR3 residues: CAWSHSGANVLTF. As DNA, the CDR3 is TGTGCCTGGAGCCACTCTGGGGCCAACGTCCTGACTTTC. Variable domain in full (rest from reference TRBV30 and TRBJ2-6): SQTIHQWPATLVQPVGSPLSLECTVEGTSNPNLYWYRQAAGRGLQLLFYSVGIGQISSEVPQNLSASRPQDRQFILSSKKLLLSDSGFYLCAWSHSGANVLTFGAGSRLTVL.